This T cell receptor (beta chain) originates from a study of shared clonotypes between healthy human individuals (dated by TCRdb to 2018 to 2021). Study-wide context: The cohort comprised a couple of women and a few men aged 18 to 49 years. Per donor, three plates each were used for CD4 naive and CD4 memory, two for CD8 naive, and one for CD8 memory. To estimate repertoire size and how much clonotypes are shared between individuals, the study performed deep sequencing of blood TCR repertoires from a few healthy adults. To increase sequencing depth and limit assay-specific biases, different laboratories used diverse techniques to prepare libraries and sequence TCR repertoires. Leukapheresis yielded between about 0.94 and 9.5 billion PBMCs per donor. What the research found in general, with its limitations: Larger estimated clonotype richness was generally found for naive subsets than for memory subsets. Across a handful of donors, roughly 5% of naive CD4, 3.5% of naive CD8, approximately 2.5% of memory CD4, and 0.4% of memory CD8 clonotypes were shared. Sampling was limited to blood, and TCR repertoires in tissue likely differ from TCR repertoires in blood. Compared with non-shared clonotypes, clonotypes shared by all four sorted-subset donors had higher generation probabilities. Pairwise subsampling indicated that sequencing depth was expected to affect the degree of clonotype sharing among donors. The small number of donors limited the genetic and exposure-history diversity represented. Even with the large sequencing depth, rarefaction of the sorted-subset datasets indicated that sequencing was incomplete.

Donors were healthy HIV-negative adults with no recently reported acute infections or vaccinations. Every donor was a Caucasian adult residing in Nashville, Tennessee, USA. CD4+ T cells were enriched by magnetic negative selection, after which naive cells were positively selected on CD45RA and the negative fraction was taken as the memory subset. Blood was obtained by leukapheresis, after which PBMCs were separated by Ficoll-Histopaque density gradient centrifugation and cryopreserved in liquid nitrogen vapor phase. Purity and quantity of every magnetically sorted T cell population were checked by analytical flow cytometry. Genomic DNA was isolated from every sorted fraction and measured by UV absorbance on a Nanodrop 2000c. Concerning this clone itself: There is no known antigen for this receptor. The sample holds no much larger clone one base away, and base qualities are not on file.

TCR CDR3 regions were amplified from genomic DNA by multiplex PCR using the deep immunoSEQ assay. Genomic DNA extracted from each cell subset was distributed evenly over all wells of several immunoSEQ 96-well plates, and each plate served as one replicate. For sorted subsets, about 0.2 ug genomic DNA, equal to 25,000 to 35,000 T cell genomes, was loaded into each replicate PCR. Purified libraries were measured with a Qubit 3.0 fluorometer, size-checked on a Bioanalyzer 2100, and measured again with the KAPA Library Quantification kit. Every immunoSEQ 96-well plate was sequenced on a dedicated single-read 150-cycle Illumina NextSeq 550 flow cell. Turning to the authors' computational methods: Because only junctional sequences without quality scores were contained in the immunoSEQ output, filtering matching that applied to full-length reads could not be performed. Sequences were annotated with PyIR, a Python wrapper for IgBLAST v1.9, and V/J genes and CDR3 were assigned using IMGT germline references. Reads were removed for weak V/J assignments (E-value above 1e-6), missing CDR3, stop codons, out-of-frame junctions, or ambiguous translated residues. V3J clonotypes were defined as sequences sharing the same inferred V gene, J gene, and CDR3 amino acid sequence. The percentage overlap between two repertoires was calculated by dividing the number of shared unique clonotypes by the size of the smaller repertoire. RTK rarefaction, the Chao1 estimator, and Recon v2.1 estimates of unobserved clonotypes were used to assess repertoire richness. For all TCRbeta clonotypes obtained by the gDNA method from four donors, generation probabilities were computed with OLGA. TCRdb took this table from immuneACCESS and kept in-frame rearrangements with V and J called. Such tables lack part of the clones; where checked against another copy, unresolved V genes explain under half of the gap, and the rest is unexplained. V, J and clone size are taken as reported in that table, and D and trimming were inferred from the DNA itself. A total of about a million clones appear in this sample, roughly 75% of them only once. Approximately 1.5% of the sample rests with the top ten.

Sequenced input: memory CD4+ T cells sorted from blood. Sample cell subset or site, as interpreted from the label and publication: CD45RA-negative fraction. The origin of this receptor is a man aged 18 to 30 in good health.

At the DNA level, the sequence is TGTGCTAGTGGTCCCTTGGCCGGGGAGCTGTTTTTT. It translates to CASGPLAGELFF. The V and J segments used are TRBV12-5 and TRBJ2-2, with the D segment identity uncertain. CDR1 and CDR2 are drawn from the germline V gene: LGHNT, FRNRAP. At the junction V is shortened by 5 bases and J by 6 bases, with 7 bases in between. The CDR3 sequence holds 12 residues, the cysteine and phenylalanine included. Only the CDR3 DNA is retained, 36 bases long and in frame from the first base.